This TCR beta chain was retrieved from a study of CD8 T cells in ankylosing spondylitis. The V end lost 8 bases, the J end lost 5 bases, and 16 bases lay between the germline ends. Germline V gene lookup returns CDR1 SEHNR and CDR2 FQNEAQ (reference sequence). This CDR3 region has 14 residues. TCRdb itself ran the 5' RACE reads through MiXCR, one entry per CDR3 protein. The table has 200,000 or so distinct CDR3 sequences, under 15% seen once. Sequenced input: blood, either unsorted or a sorted T cell fraction (not recorded which). This rearrangement joins TRBV7-9 to TRBJ2-1; D not resolved. This TCR was recovered from a female donor with ankylosing spondylitis or in good health (not recorded which). CDR3 in DNA: TGTGCCAGCCCCCCCGGTGCGGCCAACAATGAGCAGTTCTTC. Encoded protein: CASPPGAANNEQFF. Full variable domain (outside the CDR3, taken from reference TRBV7-9 and TRBJ2-1): DTGVSQNPRHKITKRGQNVTFRCDPISEHNRLYWYRQTLGQGPEFLTYFQNEAQLEKSRLLSDRFSAERPKGSFSTLEIQRTEQGDSAMYLCASPPGAANNEQFFGPGTRLTVL.